This passage covers 17 T cell receptor beta chains from one sample sequenced in a study of blood T cells in healthy people across ages. Next came a second PCR, run for about 6 to 12 cycles, which used a sample-barcoded 5' primer along with a J-beta primer mix. TCRdb reprocessed the 5' RACE reads with MiXCR, giving one entry per CDR3 protein. The data show roughly 700,000 distinct CDR3 sequences, around 49% seen once. What was sequenced was blood. These receptors all stem from a woman aged 60-75 years in good health.

CDR3 amino acids: CASSLTGTEYETQYF. Here the CDR3 DNA reads TGCGCCAGCAGCTTGACCGGGACAGAATATGAGACCCAGTACTTC. The chain combines TRBV5-1 with TRBJ2-4; 7 bases are a match to TRBD1. The closer fit of TRBJ2-5 to the DNA end suggests the J call may be wrong. Per the germline V gene, CDR1 is SGHRS and CDR2 is YFSETQ. This CDR3 is 15 amino acids long.

The chain carries TRBV29-1 and TRBJ2-5; D is possibly TRBD1 (6 bases). The V gene's germline CDR1 is SQVTM and CDR2 ANQGSEA. CDR3 length equals 15 residues. The V end lost 0 bases, the J end lost 1 base, and 12 bases lay between the germline ends. CDR3 nucleotide sequence: TGCAGCGTTGAAGATGGGGGCAGGACCCAAGAGACCCAGTACTTC. Its protein product is CSVEDGGRTQETQYF.

The chain combines TRBV20-1 with TRBJ2-7; either TRBD1 or TRBD2 may supply D (6 bases each). Germline V gives CDR1 DFQATT, CDR2 SNEGSKA (reference sequence). The CDR3 loop spans 13 amino acids. Trimming pared 6 bases from V and 5 bases from J, leaving 17 bases between. The CDR3 region has the DNA TGCAGTGCCCTAGGGGGGAAAGGCCACGAGCAGTACTTC. Translation gives CSALGGKGHEQYF.

With regard to this clonotype: Since a much larger clone is just one base distant, this may be a read error. The chain couples TRBV2 to TRBJ2-4; D is unresolved. The J call may be incorrect, as the DNA end agrees better with TRBJ2-7. CDR3 length: 12 residues. CDR1 SNHLY and CDR2 FYNNEI come from the germline V gene. CDR3 nucleotide sequence: TGTGCCAGCAGCAAGTCCCTCCACGAGCAGTACTTC. Translation: CASSKSLHEQYF.

This clonotype has a handful of counts. This rearrangement joins TRBV12-3 or TRBV12-4 to TRBJ2-1; the match to TRBD2 covers 11 bases. The CDR3 is made up of 15 amino acids. Trimming took 6 bases from V and 6 from J; bases not matched to a gene: 7. The chain's CDR3 is CASRILAGGPNEQFF. The DNA for the CDR3 is TGTGCCAGCAGAATTCTAGCGGGAGGCCCCAATGAGCAGTTCTTC.

The sample holds a few counts of this clonotype. This rearrangement joins TRBV20-1 to TRBJ2-1; 10 bases map to TRBD2. The CDR3 is 16 amino acids. The J segment lost 7 bases and the V segment lost 3 bases, leaving 12 bases of the junction unmatched. The germline V gene encodes CDR1 DFQATT and CDR2 SNEGSKA (reference sequence). Written as DNA, the CDR3 is TGCAGTGCTAGTAAGGGTATCACTAGCGGGACGAATGAGCAGTTCTTC. Its protein is CSASKGITSGTNEQFF.

The CDR3 here is CASSLDPTNEKLFF. CDR3 nucleotide sequence: TGTGCCAGCAGCTTAGACCCAACTAATGAAAAACTGTTTTTT. The chain couples TRBV7-2 to TRBJ1-4; D is uncertain. Germline-derived CDR1 and CDR2 are SGHTA and FQGNSA. CDR3 size: 14 residues. V was shortened by 1 base and J by 0 bases, with 3 bases between the two germline ends.

This clonotype was seen only a few times. The chain recombines TRBV28 with TRBJ2-7; 9 bases map to TRBD1. The DNA end lines up better with TRBJ2-5; the J call may be wrong. Germline V lookup: CDR1 MDHEN, CDR2 SYDVKM. This CDR3 is 14 amino acids long. The CDR3 DNA follows: TGTGCCAGCAGTCATAGACAGGGGGGCGAGACCCAGTACTTC. Translation gives CASSHRQGGETQYF.

CDR3 nucleotide sequence: TGCGCCAGCAGCCAAGTCAGGCAGGGGACGTTCTCTGGGGCCAACGTCCTGACTTTC. Its protein product is CASSQVRQGTFSGANVLTF. The rearrangement joins TRBV4-3 to TRBJ2-6; a possible D gene is TRBD1 (6 bases). The CDR3 length is 19 residues. V lost 1 base to trimming and J lost 0 bases, with 16 bases between them. Germline assignment: CDR1 LGHNA and CDR2 YSLEER.

The chain carries TRBV20-1 and TRBJ2-5; 8 nucleotides line up with TRBD2. Germline V gives CDR1 DFQATT, CDR2 SNEGSKA (reference sequence). The CDR3 has 14 amino acids. The ends lost 3 bases at V and 3 bases at J; junction bases unmatched: 6. For the CDR3, the DNA is TGCAGTGCTAGGCTGTGGCGGGAGGAAGAGACCCAGTACTTC. It is translated as CSARLWREEETQYF.

The gene calls are TRBV20-1 and TRBJ2-1; D ambiguous. Germline loops: CDR1 DFQATT, CDR2 SNEGSKA (reference sequence). V dropped 6 bases and J dropped 0 bases, with 12 bases sitting between them. The CDR3 contains 14 residues. The CDR3 reads CSAKTLSSYNEQFF. In DNA, the CDR3 is TGCAGTGCCAAGACTTTAAGCTCCTACAATGAGCAGTTCTTC.

V and J are TRBV7-9 and TRBJ1-4; D may be TRBD1 (6 bases). The CDR3 loop spans 15 amino acids. CDR1 SEHNR and CDR2 FQNEAQ come from the germline V gene (reference sequence). V lost 5 bases, J lost 8 bases, and 18 bases lay in between. The DNA for the CDR3 is TGTGCCAGCAGCCGCAATACAGGGCTGGAGGAAAAACTGTTTTTT. The encoded protein is CASSRNTGLEEKLFF.

V is TRBV28 and J is TRBJ2-7; D gene uncertain. Looked up from germline, CDR1 is MDHEN and CDR2 is SYDVKM. V was shortened by 7 bases and J by 4 bases, with 20 bases between the two germline ends. The CDR3 sequence is 15 residues long. The CDR3 loop reads CASKSRRERKYEQYF. In DNA form, the CDR3 reads TGTGCCAGCAAGTCTAGGAGAGAAAGAAAATACGAGCAGTACTTC. Looking up the rest from reference TRBV28 and TRBJ2-7 gives the full variable domain: DVKVTQSSRYLVKRTGEKVFLECVQDMDHENMFWYRQDPGLGLRLIYFSYDVKMKEKGDIPEGYSVSREKKERFSLILESASTNQTSMYLCASKSRRERKYEQYFGPGTRLTVT.

The chain has TRBV4-1 and TRBJ1-2, with D possibly matching TRBD1 (5 bases). Trimming removed 1 base from V and 0 bases from J, with 9 bases in between. From germline, CDR1 is MGHRA and CDR2 YSYEKL. This CDR3 has 15 amino acids. The CDR3 protein is CASSQAGRANYGYTF. The CDR3 DNA reads as TGCGCCAGCAGCCAAGCGGGGCGAGCTAACTATGGCTACACCTTC.

This clonotype has only one observation. This rearrangement joins TRBV5-1 to TRBJ2-3; the D is unclear. CDR1 is SGHRS, CDR2 YFSETQ, per germline. This CDR3 is built from 13 residues. V dropped 3 bases and J dropped 6 bases, with 11 bases sitting between them. CDR3 in DNA: TGCGCCAGCAGCTACGAAGGGTCGGATACGCAGTATTTT. Translating it yields CASSYEGSDTQYF.

With regard to this clonotype: At one end the junction does not follow the germline gene, possibly because of a read error. This sequence joins TRBV20-1 and TRBJ2-7; either TRBD1 or TRBD2 may supply D (7 bases each). The germline V gene encodes CDR1 DFQATT and CDR2 SNEGSKA (reference sequence). This CDR3 region has 14 residues. The CDR3 DNA is TGCAGTGCAGACAGGGCTAGCGGAAACTACGAGCAGTATTTC. This gives the protein CSADRASGNYEQYF.

The rearrangement joins TRBV6-2 or TRBV6-3 to TRBJ2-1, with D tentatively TRBD2 (6 bases). The CDR3 spans 14 residues. The germline CDR1 and CDR2 sequences are MNHEY and SVGEGT. Trimming took 4 bases from V and 6 from J, leaving 13 bases between them. This chain's CDR3 is CASSCLTSSNEQFF. The CDR3, as DNA: TGTGCCAGCAGTTGCCTGACTAGTTCCAATGAGCAGTTCTTC.